One and the same sample provided the 9 T cell receptor beta chains below, sequenced in a study of blood T cell repertoires in COVID-19. Some clones are missing from TCRdb's copy, which holds only in-frame ones; the method was immunoSEQ multiplex PCR. The table shows some 220,000 clones, with about 86% occurring only once. Sequencing input: PBMCs or T cells enriched from blood (not recorded which). The receptors here all came from a woman aged 45-59 years in a cohort exposed to, infected with or recovered from COVID-19 (not recorded which).

The chain uses TRBV28 and TRBJ1-5; D may be TRBD1 (6 bases). This CDR3 is 14 amino acids long. The V gene's germline CDR1 is MDHEN and CDR2 SYDVKM. Trimming stripped 6 bases from V and 4 bases from J, with 13 bases between. The CDR3 loop is CASRRDRPNQPQHF. The CDR3 coding sequence is TGTGCCAGCAGGCGAGACAGGCCTAATCAGCCCCAGCATTTT.

The V and J genes are TRBV4-3 and TRBJ1-2; maybe TRBD1 (6 bases). Trimming removed 2 bases from V and 8 bases from J, with 12 bases in between. Germline CDR1 and CDR2: LGHNA and YSLEER. CDR3 length: 13 residues. The CDR3 DNA follows: TGCGCCAGCAGCCAATACAGGGTGCCCGGCTACACCTTC. This codes for CASSQYRVPGYTF.

This chain uses TRBV4-1 with TRBJ1-1; D possibly corresponds to TRBD1 (6 bases). The CDR3 has 15 amino acids. V lost 4 bases and J lost 3, with 15 bases in between. Germline CDR1 and CDR2: MGHRA and YSYEKL. The CDR3 DNA reads as TGCGCCAGCAGCCGTGAACAGGGTGGTGACACTGAAGCTTTCTTT. Protein product: CASSREQGGDTEAFF.

V gene TRBV11-3 combines with J gene TRBJ2-7, with TRBD1 identical over 8 bases. The CDR3 sequence is 14 residues long. CDR1 and CDR2 (germline): SGHNT, YENEEA. Germline trimming cut 5 bases from V and 3 bases from J; bases unmatched to any gene: 6. The CDR3 DNA sequence: TGTGCCAGCAGCAAGGACAGGGCGAGCTACGAGCAGTACTTC. It encodes CASSKDRASYEQYF.

The chain uses TRBV10-2 and TRBJ1-5; 9 bases are a match to TRBD1. The trim removed 4 bases at V and 2 bases at J, leaving 0 bases unmatched. Germline CDR1 and CDR2: WSHSY and SAAADI. This CDR3 has 14 amino acids. CDR3 sequence (DNA): TGCGCCAGCAGTGGGACAGGGGGCAATCAGCCCCAGCATTTT. It codes for CASSGTGGNQPQHF.

The chain couples TRBV13 to TRBJ2-3; 10 bases agree with TRBD2. The CDR3 has 17 amino acids. Germline values: CDR1 PRHDT, CDR2 FYEKMQ (reference sequence). V shed 5 bases and J 0 bases; nucleotides not matched to a gene: 8. CDR3 sequence: CASSPRLAGTSTDTQYF. As DNA, the CDR3 is TGTGCCAGCAGCCCTAGACTAGCGGGCACTAGCACAGATACGCAGTATTTT.

The chain joins TRBV4-3 to TRBJ2-7; 7 bases agree with TRBD1. V trimming: 3 bases; J trimming: 2 bases; junction bases outside the gene matches: 4. CDR3 length: 14 residues. CDR1 and CDR2 from the germline V gene are LGHNA and YSLEER. The CDR3 region has the DNA TGCGCCAGCAGCCAGGGGACAGCTACCTACGAGCAGTACTTC. Encoded protein: CASSQGTATYEQYF.

In nucleotides, the CDR3 is TGTGCCAGCAGCTCTGGGACTAGCGGCCACTCCTACGAGCAGTACTTC. Encoded protein: CASSSGTSGHSYEQYF. This chain joins TRBV5-8 and TRBJ2-7, with 11 bases matching TRBD2. The germline gives CDR1 SGHTS, CDR2 YDEGEE. The CDR3 is 16 residues long. With V trimmed by 3 bases and J by 0 bases, 5 bases remained unmatched.

This clone was found a few times. V usage is TRBV6-2 or TRBV6-3 and J usage is TRBJ2-7; 11 positions agree with TRBD1. Germline CDR1 is MNHEY and CDR2 is SVGEGT. The CDR3 runs to 16 residues. The V segment lost 5 bases and the J segment 3 bases; nucleotides outside the gene matches: 9. CDR3 sequence (DNA): TGTGCCAGCAGTAAAATTTCCGGGACAGGGGGCTACGAGCAGTACTTC. Translating gives CASSKISGTGGYEQYF.